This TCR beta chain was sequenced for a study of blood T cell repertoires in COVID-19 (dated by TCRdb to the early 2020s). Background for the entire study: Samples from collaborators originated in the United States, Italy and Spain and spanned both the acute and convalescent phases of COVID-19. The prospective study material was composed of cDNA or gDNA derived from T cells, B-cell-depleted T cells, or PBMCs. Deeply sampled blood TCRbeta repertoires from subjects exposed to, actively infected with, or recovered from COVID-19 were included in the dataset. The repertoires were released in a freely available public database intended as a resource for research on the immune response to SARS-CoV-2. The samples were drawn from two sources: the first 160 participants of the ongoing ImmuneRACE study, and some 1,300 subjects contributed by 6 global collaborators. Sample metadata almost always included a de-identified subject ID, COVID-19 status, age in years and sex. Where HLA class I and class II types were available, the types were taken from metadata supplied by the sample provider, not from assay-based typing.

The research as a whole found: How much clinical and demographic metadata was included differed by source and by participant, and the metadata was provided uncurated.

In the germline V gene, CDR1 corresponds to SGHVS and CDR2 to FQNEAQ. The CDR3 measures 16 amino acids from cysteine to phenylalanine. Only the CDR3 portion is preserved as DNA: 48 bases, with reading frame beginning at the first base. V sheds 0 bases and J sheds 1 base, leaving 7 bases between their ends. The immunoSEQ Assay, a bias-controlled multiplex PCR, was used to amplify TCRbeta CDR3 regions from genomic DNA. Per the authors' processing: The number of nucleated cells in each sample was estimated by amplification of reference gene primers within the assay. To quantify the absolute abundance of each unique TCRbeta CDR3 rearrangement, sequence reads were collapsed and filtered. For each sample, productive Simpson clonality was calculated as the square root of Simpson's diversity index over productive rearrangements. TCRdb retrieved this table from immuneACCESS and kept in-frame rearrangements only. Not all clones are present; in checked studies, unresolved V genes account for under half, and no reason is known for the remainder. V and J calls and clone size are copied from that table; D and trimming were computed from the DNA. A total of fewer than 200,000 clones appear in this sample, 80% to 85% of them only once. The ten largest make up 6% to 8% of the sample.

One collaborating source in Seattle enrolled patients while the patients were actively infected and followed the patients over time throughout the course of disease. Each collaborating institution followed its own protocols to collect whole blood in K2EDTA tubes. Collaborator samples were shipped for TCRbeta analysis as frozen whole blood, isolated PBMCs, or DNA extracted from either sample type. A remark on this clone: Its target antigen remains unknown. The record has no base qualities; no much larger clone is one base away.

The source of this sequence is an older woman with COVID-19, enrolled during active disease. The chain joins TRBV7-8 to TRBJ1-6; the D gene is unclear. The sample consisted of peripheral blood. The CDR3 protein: CASSLAPFSYNSPLHF. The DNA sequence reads TGTGCCAGCAGCTTAGCCCCGTTTTCCTATAATTCACCCCTCCACTTT.